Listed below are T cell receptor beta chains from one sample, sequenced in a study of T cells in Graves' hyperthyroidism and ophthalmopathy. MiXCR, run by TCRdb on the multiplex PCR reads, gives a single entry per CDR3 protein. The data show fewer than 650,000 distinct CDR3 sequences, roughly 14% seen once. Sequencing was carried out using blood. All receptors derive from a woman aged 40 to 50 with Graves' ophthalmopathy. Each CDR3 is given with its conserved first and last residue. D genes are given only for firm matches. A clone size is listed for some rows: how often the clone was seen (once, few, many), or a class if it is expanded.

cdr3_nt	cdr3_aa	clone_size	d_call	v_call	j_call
TGTGCCTGGAGTGTAAGCGGACTCTCCTACGAGCAGTACTTC	CAWSVSGLSYEQYF	few	NA	TRBV30	TRBJ2-7
TGCAGTGCTAGAGACCCAGGGGCTGGCGGGAGCTCCTACGAGCAGTACTTC	CSARDPGAGGSSYEQYF	NA	NA	TRBV20-1	TRBJ2-7
TGTGCCAGCAGTCGGGTCTCGGCCTACACTGAAGCTTTCTTT	CASSRVSAYTEAFF	many	NA	TRBV6-5	TRBJ1-1
TGTGCCAGCAGCTCTACCGGGACGTGGACGGAGCTGTTTTTT	CASSSTGTWTELFF	NA	NA	TRBV6-2/TRBV6-3	TRBJ2-2
TGTGCCAGCAGCCCCGACAGGGTCCAGGGTACTGAAGCTTTCTTT	CASSPDRVQGTEAFF	many	TRBD1	TRBV7-2	TRBJ1-1
TGCGCCAGCAATACCGGGACAGGGGATACGGGCGAGCAGTACTTC	CASNTGTGDTGEQYF	many	TRBD1	TRBV5-1	TRBJ2-7
TGTGCCAGCAGTGAAGCGGGGCGGGCCACTGAAGCTTTCTTT	CASSEAGRATEAFF	NA	NA	TRBV6-1	TRBJ1-1
TGCAGTGCTAGGGGTCAACCCCAGGGGCAGTACTTC	CSARGQPQGQYF	many	NA	TRBV20-1	TRBJ2-7
TGTGCCAGCAGCGATAGAGACTGGGGCTACACCTTC	CASSDRDWGYTF	many	NA	TRBV7-2	TRBJ1-2
TGTGCCAGCAGCTTAAGGGGGCCAGGTCTCAATTCACCCCTCCACTTT	CASSLRGPGLNSPLHF	many	TRBD1	TRBV7-2	TRBJ1-6
TGTGCCAGCAGCTTTGGGGGAGGGCCGTCCTACGAGCAGTACTTC	CASSFGGGPSYEQYF	few	TRBD2	TRBV7-9	TRBJ2-7
TGTGCCAGCAGTTATGGGGGCCAGGGCACTGAAGCTTTCTTT	CASSYGGQGTEAFF	many	NA	TRBV6-5	TRBJ1-1
TGCAGCGTTGAAGATCGGCGGGAGGGCCCAGCCGGGGAGCTGTTTTTT	CSVEDRREGPAGELFF	NA	TRBD2	TRBV29-1	TRBJ2-2
TGTGCCAGCAGTGAAATCCGGATTGCGAACACCGGGGAGCTGTTTTTT	CASSEIRIANTGELFF	many	NA	TRBV6-1	TRBJ2-2
TGCAGCGTTGAAACCGGGACACTATCCATTCAGTACTTC	CSVETGTLSIQYF	many	NA	TRBV29-1	TRBJ2-4
TGTGCCAGCAGCCATAAGGGACCGGACAGGGCTAACTATGGCTACACCTTC	CASSHKGPDRANYGYTF	many	TRBD1	TRBV6-4	TRBJ1-2
TGTGCCAGCAGTGCGGGACAGGGTAGAGGGGCTGAAGCTTTCTTT	CASSAGQGRGAEAFF	many	TRBD1	TRBV25-1	TRBJ1-1
TGCGCCAGCAGCCAAGGGGGGATCGGGCAGTTCTTC	CASSQGGIGQFF	many	NA	TRBV4-1	TRBJ2-1
TGTGCCACCAGCAGAGCGCTAGCGGGAGCTGCCGAGCAGTACTTC	CATSRALAGAAEQYF	once	TRBD2	TRBV15	TRBJ2-7
TGTGCCAGCAGCCCTACTGCTGGAAACACCATATATTTT	CASSPTAGNTIYF	many	NA	TRBV9	TRBJ1-3
TGCAGCGTTGTTACGTACTATGGCTACACCTTC	CSVVTYYGYTF	NA	NA	TRBV29-1	TRBJ1-2
TGCAGCGTTTGGGGTTCTGGAAACACCATATATTTT	CSVWGSGNTIYF	NA	NA	TRBV29-1	TRBJ1-3
TGTGCCACCCGCCCTAGCGCAGTCTACGAGCAGTACTTC	CATRPSAVYEQYF	NA	NA	TRBV6-1	TRBJ2-7
TGTGCCTGGAGTGCTGACAGGGCGAGGATCGGGGAGCTGTTTTTT	CAWSADRARIGELFF	NA	TRBD1	TRBV30	TRBJ2-2
TGTGCCAGCACCCAAGGACAGGGGACCTACGAGCAGTACTTC	CASTQGQGTYEQYF	many	TRBD1	TRBV6-1	TRBJ2-7